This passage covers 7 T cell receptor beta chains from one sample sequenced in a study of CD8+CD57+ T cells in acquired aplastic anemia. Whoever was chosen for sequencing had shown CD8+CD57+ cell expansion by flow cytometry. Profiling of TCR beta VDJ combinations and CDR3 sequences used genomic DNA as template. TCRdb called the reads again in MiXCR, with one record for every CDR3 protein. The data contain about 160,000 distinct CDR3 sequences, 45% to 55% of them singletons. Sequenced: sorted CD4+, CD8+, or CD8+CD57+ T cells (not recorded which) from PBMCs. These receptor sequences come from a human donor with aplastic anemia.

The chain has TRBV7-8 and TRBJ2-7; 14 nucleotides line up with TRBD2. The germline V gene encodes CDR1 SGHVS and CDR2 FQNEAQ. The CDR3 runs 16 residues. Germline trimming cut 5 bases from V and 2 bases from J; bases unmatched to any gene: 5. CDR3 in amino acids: CASSRGLAGVPYEQYF. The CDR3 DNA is TGTGCCAGCAGCCGGGGACTAGCGGGGGTTCCCTACGAGCAGTACTTC. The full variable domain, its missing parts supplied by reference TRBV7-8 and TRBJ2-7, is GAGVSQSPRYKVAKRGQDVALRCDPISGHVSLFWYQQALGQGPEFLTYFQNEAQLDKSGLPSDRFFAERPEGSVSTLKIQRTQQEDSAVYLCASSRGLAGVPYEQYFGPGTRLTVT.

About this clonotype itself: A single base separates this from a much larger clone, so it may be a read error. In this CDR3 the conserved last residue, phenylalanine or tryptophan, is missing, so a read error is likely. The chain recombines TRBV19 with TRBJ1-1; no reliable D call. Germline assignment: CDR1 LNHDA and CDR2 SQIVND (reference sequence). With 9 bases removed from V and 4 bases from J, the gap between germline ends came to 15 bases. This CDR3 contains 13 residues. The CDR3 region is CASSYEGFTEAFL. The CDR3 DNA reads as TGTGCCAGCAGTTACGAGGGTTTCACTGAAGCTTTCCTT.

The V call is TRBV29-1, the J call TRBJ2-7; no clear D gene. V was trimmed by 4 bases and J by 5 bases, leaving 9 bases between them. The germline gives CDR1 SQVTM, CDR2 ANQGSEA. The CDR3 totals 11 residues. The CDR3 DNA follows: TGCAGCGTTGTCTGGGGTCACGAGCAGTACTTC. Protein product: CSVVWGHEQYF.

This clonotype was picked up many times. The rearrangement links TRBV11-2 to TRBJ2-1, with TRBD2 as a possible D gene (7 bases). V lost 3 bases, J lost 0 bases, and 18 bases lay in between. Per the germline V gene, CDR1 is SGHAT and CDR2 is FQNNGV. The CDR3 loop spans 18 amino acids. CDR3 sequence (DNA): TGTGCCAGCAGCTTTGGGGGGGGACAACTCTTCTCCTACAATGAGCAGTTCTTC. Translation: CASSFGGGQLFSYNEQFF.

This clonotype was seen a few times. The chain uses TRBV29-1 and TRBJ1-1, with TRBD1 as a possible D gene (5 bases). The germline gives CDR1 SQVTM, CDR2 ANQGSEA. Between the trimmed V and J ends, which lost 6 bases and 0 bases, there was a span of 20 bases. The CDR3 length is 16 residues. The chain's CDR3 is CSVDLRDKGMNTEAFF. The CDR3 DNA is TGCAGCGTCGATCTCCGTGATAAGGGGATGAACACTGAAGCTTTCTTT. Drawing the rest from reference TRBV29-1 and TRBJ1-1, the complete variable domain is SAVISQKPSRDICQRGTSLTIQCQVDSQVTMMFWYRQQPGQSLTLIATANQGSEATYESGFVIDKFPISRPNLTFSTLTVSNMSPEDSSIYLCSVDLRDKGMNTEAFFGQGTRLTVV.

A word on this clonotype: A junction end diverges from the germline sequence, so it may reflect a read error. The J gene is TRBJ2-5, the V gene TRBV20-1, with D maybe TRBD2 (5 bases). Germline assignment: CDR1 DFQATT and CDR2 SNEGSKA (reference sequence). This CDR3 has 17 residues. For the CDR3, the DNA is TGCAGTACTAGGAGCCCCCTCGGAATAAGGACCCATGAGACCCAGTACTTC. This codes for CSTRSPLGIRTHETQYF.

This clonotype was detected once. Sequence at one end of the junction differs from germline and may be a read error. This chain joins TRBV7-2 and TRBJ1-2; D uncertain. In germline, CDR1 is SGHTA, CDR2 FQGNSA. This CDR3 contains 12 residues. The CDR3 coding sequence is TGTGCCAGCAGCTTAGCCCCACTGACTACTACCTTT. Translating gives CASSLAPLTTTF.